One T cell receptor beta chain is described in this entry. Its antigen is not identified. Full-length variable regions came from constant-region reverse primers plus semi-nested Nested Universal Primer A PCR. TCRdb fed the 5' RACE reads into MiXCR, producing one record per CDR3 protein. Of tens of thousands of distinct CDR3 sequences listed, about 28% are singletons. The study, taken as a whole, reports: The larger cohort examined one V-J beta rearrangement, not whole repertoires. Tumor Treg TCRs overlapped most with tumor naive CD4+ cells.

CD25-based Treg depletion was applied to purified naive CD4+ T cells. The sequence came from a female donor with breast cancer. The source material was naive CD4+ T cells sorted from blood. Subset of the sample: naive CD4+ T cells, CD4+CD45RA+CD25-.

The CDR3 DNA sequence: TGCGCCAGCAGCCGCCTGTCACTATCTCTCAATGAGCAGTTCTTC. This gives the protein CASSRLSLSLNEQFF. The genes are TRBV4-1 and TRBJ2-1; D ambiguous. Deletions cut 4 bases from V and 6 bases from J, with 16 bases between. The CDR3 is 15 residues long. Germline CDR1 reads MGHRA; CDR2 reads YSYEKL.